This TCR beta chain was found in a study of cytomegalovirus exposure and HLA in healthy donors. Clones were read by immunoSEQ multiplex PCR, and TCRdb kept only the in-frame ones, dropping some. The sample consists of some 150,000 clones, 88% of them appearing once. V was clipped by 0 bases and J by 5 bases, with 9 bases between them. The CDR3 consists of 13 residues. Germline CDR1 GTSNPN, CDR2 SVGIG (reference sequence). About this clone: The antigen remains undetermined.

The study's findings and limits: According to the study, 160 or so TCR beta chains were cytomegalovirus-associated. The dataset shows that most TCR sequences were rare, while some public TCRs occurred in many donors. That first-cohort TCR clusters tended to co-occur in the roughly 130 validation repertoires was found in a later analysis.

The specimen was PBMCs. The source is a man between 18 and 29 years old in good health and CMV-seronegative. The chain combines TRBV30 with TRBJ2-3; unclear D gene. In DNA, the CDR3 is TGTGCCTGGAGTGTACTAATGAGAGATACGCAGTATTTT. Protein sequence: CAWSVLMRDTQYF.